This note documents a single T cell receptor (beta chain) sequence. Its antigen has not been determined. No per-base quality is available; no much larger clone lies one base away. What the treatment or condition label conveys for this sample: randomized to nivolumab then ipilimumab (arm A) or the reverse (arm B). None of the trial patients had been given prior DNA-damaging chemotherapy. Thawed PBMCs were sorted on a FACS Aria II flow cytometer to isolate live CD3+CD8+ cells negative for CD19 and CD56. CheckMate 064, a randomized, open-label phase II trial of sequential checkpoint blockade, was the source of the samples, all of which came from patients with melanoma. Leukapheresis was used to collect peripheral blood mononuclear cells, which were then purified with Ficoll-Paque and frozen in human serum with about 9.3% DMSO. Right after sorting, the blood CD3+CD8+ cells were verified to be >95% pure, and DNA extraction followed.

This entry is derived from a study of sequential checkpoint blockade in melanoma (dated by TCRdb to between 2018 and 2020). Background on the whole study: Patients were assigned by 1:1 randomization to either first-line nivolumab followed by ipilimumab (arm A) or ipilimumab followed by nivolumab (arm B). Maintenance nivolumab was given following each of the two trial sequences. On the study overall, not on this receptor specifically: Validation of the response-prediction model combining TCR metrics and mutation burden is needed in larger, independent patient cohorts.

The CDR3 runs 16 amino acids, cysteine and phenylalanine included. Just CDR3 DNA is preserved here, 48 bases in frame from base 1. Unmatched junction bases come to 12, with V trimmed by 4 bases and J by 4 bases. The germline V gene (reference sequence) yields MNHEY for CDR1 and SMNVEV for CDR2. TCRbeta CDR3 regions were immunosequenced from genomic DNA with the immunoSEQ Assay. Before high-throughput sequencing, the genomic DNA was amplified using bias-controlled multiplex PCR. As for the original processing: To quantify the absolute abundance of each unique TCRbeta CDR3 region, the sequences were collapsed and filtered. Clonality, defined as 1 minus Pielou's evenness, was calculated using productive rearrangements only. Clones with significantly greater frequencies in on-treatment versus baseline samples were identified using a previously published method. As stored in TCRdb, this immuneACCESS dataset retains in-frame rearrangements with V and J assigned. A fraction of the clones does not appear; measured against another copy, unresolved V genes explain less than half of the discrepancy, and the remainder lacks a known reason. V and J calls and clone size are as listed in that table; D and trimming were resolved from the DNA. The sample records approximately 12,000 clones, around 76% of which are singletons. Of the sample, approximately 52% is held by the ten largest clones.

This specimen consisted of CD8+ T cells sorted from blood (inferred from file names), obtained from a patient given nivolumab and ipilimumab in sequence. This clonotype was obtained from a human patient with melanoma. Some clones in this sample may be carry-over from other donors' samples. The chain was built from TRBV27 and TRBJ2-7; TRBD2 fits 8 bases in the junction. The CDR3 region: CASSYRGGAIHYEQYF. The bases read TGTGCCAGCAGTTACCGGGGGGGGGCGATACATTACGAGCAGTACTTC.